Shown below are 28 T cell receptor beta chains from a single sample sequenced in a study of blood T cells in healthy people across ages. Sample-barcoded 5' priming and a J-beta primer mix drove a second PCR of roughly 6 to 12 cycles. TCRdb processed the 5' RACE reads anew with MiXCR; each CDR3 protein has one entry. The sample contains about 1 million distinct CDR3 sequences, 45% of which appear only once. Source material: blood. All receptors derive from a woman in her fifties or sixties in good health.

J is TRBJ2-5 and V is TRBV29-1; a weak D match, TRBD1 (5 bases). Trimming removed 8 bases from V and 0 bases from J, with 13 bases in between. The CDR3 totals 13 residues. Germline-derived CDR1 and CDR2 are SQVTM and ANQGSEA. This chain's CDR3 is CSYKGVYQETQYF. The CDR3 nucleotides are TGCAGCTATAAAGGGGTCTACCAAGAGACCCAGTACTTC.

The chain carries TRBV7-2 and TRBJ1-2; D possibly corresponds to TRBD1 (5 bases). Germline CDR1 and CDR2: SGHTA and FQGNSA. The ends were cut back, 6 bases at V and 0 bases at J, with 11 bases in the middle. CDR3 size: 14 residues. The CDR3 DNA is TGTGCCAGCAGTCGGGACGGAGCTAACTATGGCTACACCTTC. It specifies CASSRDGANYGYTF.

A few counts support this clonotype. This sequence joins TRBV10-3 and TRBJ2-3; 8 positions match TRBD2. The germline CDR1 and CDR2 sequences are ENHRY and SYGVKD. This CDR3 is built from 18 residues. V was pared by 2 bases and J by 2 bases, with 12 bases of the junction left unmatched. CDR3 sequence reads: CAISERRTSRGSTDTQYF. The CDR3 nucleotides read TGTGCCATCAGTGAGAGAAGGACTAGCCGAGGTTCCACAGATACGCAGTATTTT.

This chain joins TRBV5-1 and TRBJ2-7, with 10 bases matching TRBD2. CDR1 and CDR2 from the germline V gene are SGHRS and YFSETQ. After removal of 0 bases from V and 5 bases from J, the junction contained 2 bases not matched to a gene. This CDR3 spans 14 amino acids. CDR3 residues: CASSLDLAGDEQYF. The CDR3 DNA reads TGCGCCAGCAGCTTGGACCTAGCGGGAGACGAGCAGTACTTC.

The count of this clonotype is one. In DNA form, the CDR3 reads TGTGCCAGCAGCTTAGCGTCTAGCGGGTGGACCGGGGAGCTGTTTTTT. It yields the protein CASSLASSGWTGELFF. The V call is TRBV7-2, the J call TRBJ2-2; 8 nucleotides line up with TRBD2. With 0 bases clipped from V and 5 bases from J, the junction kept 5 bases outside the gene matches. The CDR3 runs 16 residues. Germline CDR1 is SGHTA and CDR2 is FQGNSA.

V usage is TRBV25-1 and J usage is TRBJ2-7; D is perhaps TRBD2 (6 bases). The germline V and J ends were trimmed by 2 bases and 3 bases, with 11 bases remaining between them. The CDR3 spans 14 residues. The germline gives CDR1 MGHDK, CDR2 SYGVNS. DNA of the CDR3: TGTGCCAGCAGTGAAGAGGGACTGAGCTACGAGCAGTACTTC. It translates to CASSEEGLSYEQYF.

CDR3: CASSLDGTSGRKQFF. The CDR3 DNA follows: TGCGCCAGCAGCTTGGACGGGACTAGCGGGAGGAAGCAGTTCTTC. The chain uses TRBV5-1 and TRBJ2-1; 15 bases fit TRBD2. V lost 0 bases, J lost 11 bases, and 3 bases stayed unmatched. This CDR3 has 15 amino acids. Germline V lookup: CDR1 SGHRS, CDR2 YFSETQ.

CDR3 bases: TGCAGTGCTAGAGAGACCCCGATCACAGATACGCAGTATTTT. Translation: CSARETPITDTQYF. V gene TRBV20-1 combines with J gene TRBJ2-3; D ambiguous. CDR1 is DFQATT and CDR2 is SNEGSKA in the germline V gene (reference sequence). CDR3 size: 14 residues. Deletions cut 0 bases from V and 2 bases from J, with 9 bases between.

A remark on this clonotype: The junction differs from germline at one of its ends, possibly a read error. The CDR3 coding sequence is TGCGCCAGCGGCTTGGAAGGGTCTTCAGATACGCAGTATTTT. Its protein product is CASGLEGSSDTQYF. The chain employs TRBV5-1 and TRBJ2-3; D gene uncertain. From germline, CDR1 is SGHRS and CDR2 YFSETQ. The CDR3 has 14 amino acids.

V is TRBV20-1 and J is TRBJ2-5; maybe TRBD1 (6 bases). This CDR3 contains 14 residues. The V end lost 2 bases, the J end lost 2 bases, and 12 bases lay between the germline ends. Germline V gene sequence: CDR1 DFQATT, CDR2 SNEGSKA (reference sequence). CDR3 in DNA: TGCAGTGCTAGACCCGGACAGACGCAAGAGACCCAGTACTTC. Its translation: CSARPGQTQETQYF.

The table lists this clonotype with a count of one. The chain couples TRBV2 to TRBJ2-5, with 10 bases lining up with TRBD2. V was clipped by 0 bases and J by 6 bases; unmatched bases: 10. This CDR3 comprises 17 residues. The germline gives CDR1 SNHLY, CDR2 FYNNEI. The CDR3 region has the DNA TGTGCCAGCAGTGAAGCTCACGCTAGCGGGAGCGTGAAGACCCAGTACTTC. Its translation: CASSEAHASGSVKTQYF.

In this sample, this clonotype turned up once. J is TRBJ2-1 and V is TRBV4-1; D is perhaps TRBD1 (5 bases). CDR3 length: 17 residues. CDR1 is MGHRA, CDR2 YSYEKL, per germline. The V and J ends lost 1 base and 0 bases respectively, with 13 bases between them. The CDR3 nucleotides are TGCGCCAGCAGCCAAGGGCTACAGGTAAACTCCTACAATGAGCAGTTCTTC. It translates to CASSQGLQVNSYNEQFF.

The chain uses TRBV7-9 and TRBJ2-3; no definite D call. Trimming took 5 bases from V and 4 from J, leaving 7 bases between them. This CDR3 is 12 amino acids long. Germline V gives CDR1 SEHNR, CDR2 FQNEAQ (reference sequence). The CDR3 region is CASSPLSDTQYF. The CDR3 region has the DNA TGTGCCAGCAGCCCCCTATCAGATACGCAGTATTTT. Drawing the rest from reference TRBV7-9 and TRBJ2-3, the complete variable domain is DTGVSQNPRHKITKRGQNVTFRCDPISEHNRLYWYRQTLGQGPEFLTYFQNEAQLEKSRLLSDRFSAERPKGSFSTLEIQRTEQGDSAMYLCASSPLSDTQYFGPGTRLTVL.

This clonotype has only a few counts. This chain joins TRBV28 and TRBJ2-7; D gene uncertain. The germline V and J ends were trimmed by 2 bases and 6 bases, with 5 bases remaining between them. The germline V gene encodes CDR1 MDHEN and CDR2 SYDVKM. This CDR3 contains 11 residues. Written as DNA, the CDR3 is TGTGCCAGCAGTTTAATGAGCGAGCAGTACTTC. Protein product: CASSLMSEQYF.

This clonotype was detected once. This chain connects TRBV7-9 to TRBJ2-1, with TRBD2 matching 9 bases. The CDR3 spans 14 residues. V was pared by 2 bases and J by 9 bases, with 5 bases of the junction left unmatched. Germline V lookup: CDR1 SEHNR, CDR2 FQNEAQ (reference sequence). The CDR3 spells CASSLWGTSSEQFF. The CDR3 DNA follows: TGTGCCAGCAGCTTATGGGGGACTAGCAGTGAGCAGTTCTTC.

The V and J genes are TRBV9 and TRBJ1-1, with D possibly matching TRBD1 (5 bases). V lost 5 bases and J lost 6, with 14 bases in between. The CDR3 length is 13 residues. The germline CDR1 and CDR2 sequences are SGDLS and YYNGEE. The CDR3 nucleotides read TGTGCCAGCAGTGAGGGTTGGGGGGCTGAAGCTTTCTTT. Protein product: CASSEGWGAEAFF.

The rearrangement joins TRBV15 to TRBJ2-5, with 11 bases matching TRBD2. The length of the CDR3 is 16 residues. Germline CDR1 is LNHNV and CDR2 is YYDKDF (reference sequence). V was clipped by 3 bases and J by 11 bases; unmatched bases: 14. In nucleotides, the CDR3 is TGTGCCACCAGCAGGGGACTAGCGGTTCCCTACAATGAGCAGTACTTC. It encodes CATSRGLAVPYNEQYF.

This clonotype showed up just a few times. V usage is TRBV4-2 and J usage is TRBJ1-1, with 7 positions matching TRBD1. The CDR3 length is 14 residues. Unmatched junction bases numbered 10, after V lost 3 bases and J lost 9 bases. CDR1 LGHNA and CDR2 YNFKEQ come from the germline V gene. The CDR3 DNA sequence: TGTGCCAGCAGCCAGGACCCCCGGGACAGTCAAGCTTTCTTT. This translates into CASSQDPRDSQAFF.

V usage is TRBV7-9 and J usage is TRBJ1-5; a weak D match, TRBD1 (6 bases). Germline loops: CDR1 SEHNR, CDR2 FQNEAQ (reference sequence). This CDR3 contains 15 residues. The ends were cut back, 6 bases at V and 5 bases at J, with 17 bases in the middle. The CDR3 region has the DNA TGTGCCAGCAGTTCAGCGGAGGGGGGGGATCAGCCCCAGCATTTT. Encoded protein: CASSSAEGGDQPQHF.

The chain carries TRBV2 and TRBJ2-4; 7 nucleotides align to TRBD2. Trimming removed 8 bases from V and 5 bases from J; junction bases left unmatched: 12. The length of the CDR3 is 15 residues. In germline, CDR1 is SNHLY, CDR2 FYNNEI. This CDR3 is CASQSGIDWENIQYF. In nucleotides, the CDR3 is TGTGCCAGCCAGAGCGGGATAGATTGGGAAAACATTCAGTACTTC.

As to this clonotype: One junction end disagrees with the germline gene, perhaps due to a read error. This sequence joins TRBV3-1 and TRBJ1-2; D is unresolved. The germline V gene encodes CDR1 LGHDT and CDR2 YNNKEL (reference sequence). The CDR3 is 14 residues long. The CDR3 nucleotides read TGTACCAGCAGCCGAGGACGGATGAACTATGGCTACACCTTC. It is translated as CTSSRGRMNYGYTF. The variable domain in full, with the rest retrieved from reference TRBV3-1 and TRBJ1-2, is DTAVSQTPKYLVTQMGNDKSIKCEQNLGHDTMYWYKQDSKKFLKIMFSYNNKELIINETVPNRFSPKSPDKAHLNLHINSLELGDSAVYFCTSSRGRMNYGYTFGSGTRLTVV.

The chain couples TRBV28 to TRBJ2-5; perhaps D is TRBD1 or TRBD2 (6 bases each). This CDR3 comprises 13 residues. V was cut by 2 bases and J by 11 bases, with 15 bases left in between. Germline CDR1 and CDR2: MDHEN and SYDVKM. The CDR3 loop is CASSLRPRGEQYF. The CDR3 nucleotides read TGTGCCAGCAGTTTACGTCCAAGGGGGGAGCAGTACTTC.

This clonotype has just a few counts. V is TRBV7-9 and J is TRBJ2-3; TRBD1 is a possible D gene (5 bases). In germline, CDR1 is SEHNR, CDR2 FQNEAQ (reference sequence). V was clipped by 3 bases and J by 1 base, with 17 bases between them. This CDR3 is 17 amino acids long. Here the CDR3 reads CASSFIGRARGTDTQYF. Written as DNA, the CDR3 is TGTGCCAGCAGCTTTATTGGCAGGGCAAGGGGCACAGATACGCAGTATTTT.

The CDR3 nucleotides are TGCAGTGCTAAAATCGCGGGGGGGGCCGGGACTAGCGGCCTCGAGCAGTACTTC. This gives the protein CSAKIAGGAGTSGLEQYF. The V and J genes are TRBV20-1 and TRBJ2-5, with 11 bases that match TRBD2. With the DNA end fitting TRBJ2-7 better, the J assignment may be wrong. This CDR3 has 18 amino acids. Germline V gene data show CDR1 as DFQATT and CDR2 as SNEGSKA (reference sequence).

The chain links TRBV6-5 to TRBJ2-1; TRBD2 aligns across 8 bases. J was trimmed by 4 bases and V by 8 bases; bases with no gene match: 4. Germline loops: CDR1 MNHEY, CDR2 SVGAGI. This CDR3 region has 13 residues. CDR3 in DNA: TGTGCCAGCGGGACTAGTGAGTACAATGAGCAGTTCTTC. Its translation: CASGTSEYNEQFF.

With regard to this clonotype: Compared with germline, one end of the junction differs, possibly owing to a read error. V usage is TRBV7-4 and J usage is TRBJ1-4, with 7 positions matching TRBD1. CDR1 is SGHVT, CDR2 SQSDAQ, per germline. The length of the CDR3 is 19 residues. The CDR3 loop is CARSSLTGAYGATNEKLFF. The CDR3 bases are TGTGCCAGAAGCTCCCTTACAGGGGCCTACGGAGCAACTAATGAAAAACTGTTTTTT.

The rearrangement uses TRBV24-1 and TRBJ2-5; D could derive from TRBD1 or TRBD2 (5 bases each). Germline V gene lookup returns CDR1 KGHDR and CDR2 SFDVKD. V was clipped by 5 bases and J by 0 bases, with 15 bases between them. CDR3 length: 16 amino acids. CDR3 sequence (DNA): TGTGCCACCAGTGCCCCGGGACCCAGCCACCAAGAGACCCAGTACTTC. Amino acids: CATSAPGPSHQETQYF.

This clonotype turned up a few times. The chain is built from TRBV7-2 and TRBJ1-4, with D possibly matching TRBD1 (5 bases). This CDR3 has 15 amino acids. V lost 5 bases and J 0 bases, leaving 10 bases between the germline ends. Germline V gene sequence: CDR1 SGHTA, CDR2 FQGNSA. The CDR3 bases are TGTGCCAGCAGCGCGGACAAAACAACTAATGAAAAACTGTTTTTT. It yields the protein CASSADKTTNEKLFF. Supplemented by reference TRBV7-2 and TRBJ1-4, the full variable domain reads GAGVSQSPSNKVTEKGKDVELRCDPISGHTALYWYRQSLGQGLEFLIYFQGNSAPDKSGLPSDRFSAERTGGSVSTLTIQRTQQEDSAVYLCASSADKTTNEKLFFGSGTQLSVL.